Listed here are 30 T cell receptor beta chains from one sample, sequenced in a study of blood T cells in healthy people across ages. The authors ran a second PCR of 7 to 11 cycles using a sample-barcoded 5' primer and a J-beta primer mix. TCRdb redid the calling of the 5' RACE reads with MiXCR, one entry per CDR3 protein. The sample holds 600,000 or so distinct CDR3 sequences, less than 60% seen once. Sequencing was carried out using blood. Source of these receptors: a man older than 75 in good health.

Written as DNA, the CDR3 is TGTGCCAGCAGCTTAGTGGAGGCCTACACTGAAGCTTTCTTT. It encodes CASSLVEAYTEAFF. This chain connects TRBV7-2 to TRBJ1-1; D is undetermined. This CDR3 has 14 amino acids. Germline CDR1 is SGHTA and CDR2 is FQGNSA. V was clipped by 1 base and J by 3 bases, with 9 bases between them.

V is TRBV14 and J is TRBJ2-7; the D gene could be TRBD1 or TRBD2 (5 bases each). CDR1 is SGHDN and CDR2 is FVKESK in the germline V gene. Trimming shortened V by 1 base and J by 6 bases, and 7 bases separated the two germline ends. This CDR3 spans 12 amino acids. DNA for the CDR3: TGTGCCAGCAGCCAAGGGGGGATCGAGCAGTACTTC. It specifies CASSQGGIEQYF. The variable domain in full, with the rest retrieved from reference TRBV14 and TRBJ2-7, is EAGVTQFPSHSVIEKGQTVTLRCDPISGHDNLYWYRRVMGKEIKFLLHFVKESKQDESGMPNNRFLAERTGGTYSTLKVQPAELEDSGVYFCASSQGGIEQYFGPGTRLTVT.

The V call is TRBV6-1, the J call TRBJ2-1; TRBD2 is a possible D gene (5 bases). CDR1 is MNHNS and CDR2 is SASEGT in the germline V gene. Trimming removed 8 bases from V and 0 bases from J, with 20 bases in between. The CDR3 is 17 amino acids. CDR3 nucleotide sequence: TGTGCCAGCGGTATTAGGAGCGGATCATACTCCTACAATGAGCAGTTCTTC. It codes for CASGIRSGSYSYNEQFF.

The chain combines TRBV7-9 with TRBJ2-5; D remains ambiguous. The J call is in doubt because the DNA end fits TRBJ2-7 better. The CDR3 loop spans 14 amino acids. Germline V gene sequence: CDR1 SEHNR, CDR2 FQNEAQ (reference sequence). The CDR3 reads CASSLDGTLGEQYF. DNA for the CDR3: TGTGCCAGCAGCTTAGATGGCACACTGGGCGAGCAGTACTTC.

The chain links TRBV14 to TRBJ2-5; the D gene is possibly TRBD2 (5 bases). Germline CDR1 SGHDN, CDR2 FVKESK. Trimming removed 6 bases from V and 8 bases from J, with 16 bases in between. The CDR3 is 13 residues long. The CDR3 DNA sequence: TGTGCCAGCAGGGGCGAGCGGAAAGGAACCCAGTACTTC. It codes for CASRGERKGTQYF.

This rearrangement joins TRBV30 to TRBJ2-3; D ambiguous. The CDR3 extends over 13 amino acids. Germline CDR1 reads GTSNPN; CDR2 reads SVGIG (reference sequence). V gave up 0 bases and J gave up 8 bases, with 12 bases separating them. In nucleotides, the CDR3 is TGTGCCTGGAGTGTAAGCCGTTTGGGTACGCAGTATTTT. This encodes CAWSVSRLGTQYF.

Points on this clonotype: This may be a read error: a much more frequent sequence differs by one nucleotide. The J gene is TRBJ2-4, the V gene TRBV3-1; D is tentatively TRBD1 or TRBD2 (5 bases each). Germline V gene sequence: CDR1 LGHDT, CDR2 YNNKEL (reference sequence). The CDR3 runs to 15 residues. Trimming took off 1 base at V and 3 bases at J, with 10 bases between the two ends. The DNA of the CDR3 is TGTGCCAGCAGCCAAGCGGGAACAGGCAAAAACATTCAGTACTTC. Its protein product is CASSQAGTGKNIQYF.

This clonotype was recorded a few times. The rearrangement uses TRBV7-2 and TRBJ2-3, with 10 bases aligning to TRBD2. The germline CDR1 and CDR2 sequences are SGHTA and FQGNSA. V shed 6 bases, J shed 2 bases, and the junction held 5 bases outside the gene matches. The CDR3 runs 15 residues. CDR3 coding DNA: TGTGCCAGCAGGCTAGCGGGGGCCCTCACAGATACGCAGTATTTT. Translating it yields CASRLAGALTDTQYF.

This chain connects TRBV20-1 to TRBJ2-5; the match to TRBD2 covers 9 bases. Germline CDR1 and CDR2: DFQATT and SNEGSKA (reference sequence). The CDR3 runs 16 residues. J lost 1 base, V lost 1 base, and 7 bases had no gene match. The CDR3 coding sequence is TGCAGTGCTAGAGCTGGGGCGGGAGGGTCCCAAGAGACCCAGTACTTC. It yields the protein CSARAGAGGSQETQYF.

The J gene is TRBJ2-7, the V gene TRBV11-2; D possibly corresponds to TRBD2 (5 bases). The germline CDR1 and CDR2 sequences are SGHAT and FQNNGV. V lost 6 bases and J 3 bases, leaving 9 bases between the germline ends. There are 12 residues in the CDR3. CDR3 in amino acids: CASRWEFYEQYF. The CDR3 DNA sequence: TGTGCCAGCAGATGGGAGTTCTACGAGCAGTACTTC. The variable domain in full, completed from reference TRBV11-2 and TRBJ2-7, reads EAGVAQSPRYKIIEKRQSVAFWCNPISGHATLYWYQQILGQGPKLLIQFQNNGVVDDSQLPKDRFSAERLKGVDSTLKIQPAKLEDSAVYLCASRWEFYEQYFGPGTRLTVT.

This clonotype appeared a few times. The J gene is TRBJ2-1, the V gene TRBV29-1, with a possible D match to TRBD2 (6 bases). Germline-derived CDR1 and CDR2 are SQVTM and ANQGSEA. The germline V and J ends were trimmed by 4 bases and 7 bases, with 14 bases remaining between them. CDR3 size: 13 residues. The CDR3 bases are TGCAGCGTTGTAACGGGAGCGGCGAATGAGCAGTTCTTC. It specifies CSVVTGAANEQFF.

The chain joins TRBV7-8 to TRBJ2-1, with D perhaps matching TRBD2 (5 bases). Germline CDR1 reads SGHVS; CDR2 reads FQNEAQ. This CDR3 region has 14 residues. Between the trimmed V and J ends, which lost 1 base and 8 bases, there was a span of 12 bases. CDR3 region: CASSLGGLLDEQFF. The CDR3 DNA reads as TGTGCCAGCAGCTTAGGAGGACTTTTAGATGAGCAGTTCTTC.

This clonotype was counted a few times. This chain connects TRBV6-6 to TRBJ2-5, with 7 bases aligning to TRBD2. The V gene's germline CDR1 is MNHNY and CDR2 SVGAGI (reference sequence). The ends lost 5 bases at V and 3 bases at J; junction bases unmatched: 9. This CDR3 region has 15 residues. DNA for the CDR3: TGTGCCAGCAGTACCCGGGGACTACCGGAAGAGACCCAGTACTTC. Protein: CASSTRGLPEETQYF.

The chain joins TRBV11-2 to TRBJ2-4; 7 positions match TRBD1. This CDR3 region has 13 residues. Germline loops: CDR1 SGHAT, CDR2 FQNNGV. V shed 3 bases and J 8 bases; nucleotides not matched to a gene: 4. In DNA, the CDR3 is TGTGCCAGCAGCTTTGGGACAGAGGACATTCAGTACTTC. Translated: CASSFGTEDIQYF. The variable domain in full, completed from reference TRBV11-2 and TRBJ2-4, reads EAGVAQSPRYKIIEKRQSVAFWCNPISGHATLYWYQQILGQGPKLLIQFQNNGVVDDSQLPKDRFSAERLKGVDSTLKIQPAKLEDSAVYLCASSFGTEDIQYFGAGTRLSVL.

The rearrangement links TRBV10-3 to TRBJ2-5; unclear D gene. The germline V gene has CDR1 ENHRY and CDR2 SYGVKD. CDR3 size: 14 residues. V lost 0 bases to trimming and J lost 5 bases, with 10 bases between them. In nucleotides, the CDR3 is TGTGCCATCAGTGAGTCTTTATCTCAGGAGACCCAGTACTTC. This encodes CAISESLSQETQYF.

This clonotype was found a few times. The rearrangement uses TRBV15 and TRBJ2-7; tentatively, D is TRBD1 (6 bases). The length of the CDR3 is 14 residues. V gave up 0 bases and J gave up 1 base, with 7 bases separating them. Germline V gene lookup returns CDR1 LNHNV and CDR2 YYDKDF (reference sequence). The CDR3 is CATSRDRGSYEQYF. The CDR3 DNA is TGTGCCACCAGCAGAGACAGGGGTTCCTACGAGCAGTACTTC.

The V and J genes are TRBV7-9 and TRBJ2-7; D remains ambiguous. The CDR3 is 12 amino acids. V dropped 2 bases and J dropped 2 bases, with 4 bases sitting between them. The V gene's germline CDR1 is SEHNR and CDR2 FQNEAQ (reference sequence). CDR3 in DNA: TGTGCCAGCAGCTTATATGCCTACGAGCAGTACTTC. This sequence encodes CASSLYAYEQYF. The variable domain in full, completed from reference TRBV7-9 and TRBJ2-7, reads DTGVSQNPRHKITKRGQNVTFRCDPISEHNRLYWYRQTLGQGPEFLTYFQNEAQLEKSRLLSDRFSAERPKGSFSTLEIQRTEQGDSAMYLCASSLYAYEQYFGPGTRLTVT.

This clonotype was found once. This chain connects TRBV19 to TRBJ1-6; D perhaps matches TRBD1 (5 bases). V dropped 5 bases and J dropped 5 bases, with 13 bases sitting between them. Germline values: CDR1 LNHDA, CDR2 SQIVND (reference sequence). The CDR3 loop spans 15 amino acids. CDR3 loop: CASSGGRVDNSPLHF. CDR3 nucleotides: TGTGCCAGTAGTGGTGGCAGGGTTGATAATTCACCCCTCCACTTT.

The chain carries TRBV10-3 and TRBJ2-3; TRBD2 aligns across 7 bases. This CDR3 contains 13 residues. With V trimmed by 8 bases and J by 4 bases, 6 bases remained unmatched. CDR1 is ENHRY, CDR2 SYGVKD, per germline. The CDR3 sequence: CAIAGRESDTQYF. Written as DNA, the CDR3 is TGTGCCATCGCGGGGCGGGAGTCAGATACGCAGTATTTT.

This clonotype was seen at least ten times. V gene TRBV29-1 combines with J gene TRBJ2-5, with D possibly being TRBD1 (8 bases). The CDR3 runs to 14 residues. Germline lookup yields CDR1 SQVTM and CDR2 ANQGSEA. Trimming took off 2 bases at V and 3 bases at J, with 13 bases between the two ends. CDR3 sequence (DNA): TGCAGCGTTGAACGGACAGGGAGGGAAGAGACCCAGTACTTC. Translating it yields CSVERTGREETQYF.

The genes are TRBV7-2 and TRBJ1-6; the D is unclear. CDR3 length equals 14 residues. Germline V gene sequence: CDR1 SGHTA, CDR2 FQGNSA. Trimming cost V 4 bases and J 7 bases, with 11 bases left between them. CDR3 sequence reads: CASSSPPVNSPLHF. The DNA for the CDR3 is TGTGCCAGCAGCTCCCCCCCGGTGAATTCACCCCTCCACTTT.

This rearrangement joins TRBV12-3 or TRBV12-4 to TRBJ1-5; the D gene is possibly TRBD1 (5 bases). V was clipped by 4 bases and J by 3 bases, with 10 bases between them. The CDR3 loop spans 14 amino acids. The CDR3 is CASSSRQYNQPQHF. CDR3 coding DNA: TGTGCCAGCAGTTCCCGACAGTACAATCAGCCCCAGCATTTT.

On this clonotype: A read error may be the cause here, since a much bigger clone is one base away. The chain employs TRBV6-5 and TRBJ2-5, with 7 bases aligning to TRBD1. Trimming cost V 8 bases and J 11 bases; bases outside gene matches: 17. This CDR3 has 14 residues. Germline CDR1 MNHEY, CDR2 SVGAGI. The CDR3 region has the DNA TGTGCCAGCTCGAGACAGGGTCCCTACAATGAGCAGTACTTC. Its translation is CASSRQGPYNEQYF.

This clonotype was counted between two and nine times. This chain joins TRBV20-1 and TRBJ2-1, with 8 bases aligning to TRBD2. With V trimmed by 0 bases and J by 6 bases, 4 bases remained unmatched. The V gene's germline CDR1 is DFQATT and CDR2 SNEGSKA (reference sequence). There are 14 residues in the CDR3. CDR3 in amino acids: CSAREGSGINEQFF. Here the CDR3 DNA reads TGCAGTGCTAGAGAGGGTAGCGGGATCAATGAGCAGTTCTTC.

The chain has TRBV6-6 and TRBJ2-5, with 9 bases that match TRBD1. Judging by the DNA end, TRBJ2-7 fits better; the J call may be wrong. From germline, CDR1 is MNHNY and CDR2 SVGAGI (reference sequence). The length of the CDR3 is 15 residues. CDR3 bases: TGTGCCAGCAGTTCGACGGGACAGGGCTCCTACGAGCAGTACTTC. It translates to CASSSTGQGSYEQYF.

The chain combines TRBV7-8 with TRBJ2-1, with D uncertain. The CDR3 has 15 residues. The germline V gene encodes CDR1 SGHVS and CDR2 FQNEAQ. The V gene lost 1 base and the J gene lost 1 base, with 8 bases spanning the gap. In DNA, the CDR3 is TGTGCCAGCAGCTTAGTAGAGGTTTCCTACAATGAGCAGTTCTTC. Encoded protein: CASSLVEVSYNEQFF.

The V gene is TRBV2, the J gene TRBJ2-3, with D possibly being TRBD2 (5 bases). This CDR3 region has 14 residues. Per germline, CDR1 SNHLY and CDR2 FYNNEI. Deletions cut 5 bases from V and 1 base from J, with 10 bases between. The CDR3 sequence is CASSPLVRTDTQYF. In nucleotides, the CDR3 is TGTGCCAGCAGTCCACTAGTACGCACAGATACGCAGTATTTT.

Ten or more counts support this clonotype. A read error may be the cause here, since a much bigger clone is one base away. The J gene is TRBJ2-1, the V gene TRBV6-6; 7 bases align to TRBD2. V was clipped by 2 bases and J by 5 bases; unmatched bases: 6. The CDR3 sequence is 15 residues long. CDR1 MNHNY and CDR2 SVGAGI come from the germline V gene (reference sequence). The chain's CDR3 is CASSYGGGVDNEQFF. CDR3 coding DNA: TGTGCCAGCAGTTACGGGGGGGGGGTAGACAATGAGCAGTTCTTC.

The chain uses TRBV29-1 and TRBJ2-4; D is uncertain. The ends were cut back, 4 bases at V and 11 bases at J, with 9 bases in the middle. In germline, CDR1 is SQVTM, CDR2 ANQGSEA. The CDR3 has 10 amino acids. The CDR3 DNA follows: TGCAGCGTTGGTTCGTCGGTTCAGTACTTC. It yields the protein CSVGSSVQYF.

This clonotype was counted only a few times. V is TRBV7-9 and J is TRBJ1-3; D may be TRBD1 (6 bases). The CDR3 runs 14 residues. The V gene lost 3 bases and the J gene lost 0 bases, with 6 bases spanning the gap. The germline gives CDR1 SEHNR, CDR2 FQNEAQ (reference sequence). The CDR3, as DNA: TGTGCCAGCAGCTTGACAGGCTCTGGAAACACCATATATTTT. It codes for CASSLTGSGNTIYF.